What follows are 27 T cell receptor beta chains derived from one specimen sequenced in a study of T-cell reconstitution after alpha-beta-depleted transplantation in children. This sample's TCRbeta library carried unique molecular identifier barcodes. TCRdb independently ran MiXCR on the PCR reads; one entry per CDR3 protein. The table has just under 350,000 distinct CDR3 sequences, around 16% seen once; the top ten hold around 43%. Sequenced here: PBMCs, mostly from graft donor cells, sampled 360 days after TCRalphabeta/CD19-depleted stem cell transplant. These receptors all come from a male patient between 2 and 10 years old who had a stem cell transplant for acute lymphoblastic leukemia, so the T cells may come from the graft donor.

CDR3: CASTNGLAGVAEQYF. The CDR3 DNA is TGTGCCAGCACTAACGGACTAGCGGGAGTTGCCGAGCAGTACTTC. The J gene is TRBJ2-7, the V gene TRBV6-2 or TRBV6-3; 13 positions match TRBD2. J lost 6 bases, V lost 7 bases, and 9 bases had no gene match. Germline CDR1 reads MNHEY; CDR2 reads SVGEGT. The CDR3 is made up of 15 amino acids.

This clonotype was observed a handful of times. The V call is TRBV5-1, the J call TRBJ2-5, with D possibly matching TRBD2 (6 bases). The CDR3 runs 15 residues. The germline V gene has CDR1 SGHRS and CDR2 YFSETQ. Trimming removed 4 bases at V and 1 base at J, with 14 bases between. CDR3 amino acids: CASSELAARQETQYF. CDR3 DNA: TGCGCCAGCAGCGAGTTAGCGGCCCGCCAAGAGACCCAGTACTTC.

This clonotype was observed a handful of times. J is TRBJ2-3 and V is TRBV28; D unclear. The length of the CDR3 is 13 residues. CDR1 is MDHEN and CDR2 is SYDVKM in the germline V gene. Trimming cost V 6 bases and J 4 bases, with 11 bases left between them. The CDR3 DNA reads as TGTGCCAGCAGCGGGCCTCGGGCAGATACGCAGTATTTT. This translates into CASSGPRADTQYF.

V is TRBV7-3 and J is TRBJ2-3; 7 bases align to TRBD1. V trimming: 0 bases; J trimming: 3 bases; junction bases outside the gene matches: 9. Per germline, CDR1 SGHTA and CDR2 FQGTGA. The CDR3 is 17 residues long. The CDR3 reads CASSLTGGVGATDTQYF. The CDR3 DNA follows: TGTGCCAGCAGCTTAACAGGGGGCGTAGGGGCAACAGATACGCAGTATTTT.

The table lists this clonotype with many counts. The chain carries TRBV29-1 and TRBJ1-1; D gene unclear. The CDR3 extends over 10 amino acids. Between the trimmed V and J ends, which lost 4 bases and 7 bases, there was a span of 7 bases. Looked up from germline, CDR1 is SQVTM and CDR2 is ANQGSEA. This CDR3 is CSVGYGEAFF. The CDR3 DNA is TGCAGCGTTGGTTACGGTGAAGCTTTCTTT.

This clonotype was picked up one time. The rearrangement uses TRBV3-1 and TRBJ2-7; no clear D gene. This CDR3 spans 14 amino acids. V gave up 2 bases and J gave up 6 bases, with 14 bases separating them. The germline V gene has CDR1 LGHDT and CDR2 YNNKEL (reference sequence). The CDR3 bases are TGTGCCAGCAGCCAACGAGGTTCCTTCTGCGAGCAGTACTTC. Its translation: CASSQRGSFCEQYF.

The rearrangement uses TRBV4-1 and TRBJ2-7; tentatively, D is TRBD2 (5 bases). The CDR3 extends over 15 amino acids. The V end was cut by 0 bases, the J end by 2 bases, with 11 bases between. Germline lookup yields CDR1 MGHRA and CDR2 YSYEKL. CDR3 sequence (DNA): TGCGCCAGCAGCCAAGATCGGGAAGGCCCCTACGAGCAGTACTTC. Amino acids: CASSQDREGPYEQYF.

This clonotype has a count of ten or more. The genes are TRBV6-6 and TRBJ2-1, with 12 positions matching TRBD2. Germline V CDR1 and CDR2: MNHNY, SVGAGI (reference sequence). This CDR3 is built from 12 residues. V lost 6 bases and J lost 12; bases outside the gene matches: 3. This CDR3 is CASSPTSGRQFF. As DNA, the CDR3 is TGTGCCAGCAGCCCGACTAGCGGGAGGCAGTTCTTC.

The V and J genes are TRBV7-2 and TRBJ2-7; 9 nucleotides align to TRBD2. The germline gives CDR1 SGHTA, CDR2 FQGNSA. Trimming at V came to 3 bases and at J to 1 base, leaving 13 bases not matched to a gene. CDR3 length equals 18 residues. CDR3: CASSFQVAGAFGSYEQYF. The CDR3 coding sequence is TGTGCCAGCAGCTTTCAGGTAGCGGGAGCCTTTGGGTCCTACGAGCAGTACTTC.

J is TRBJ2-5 and V is TRBV15; 9 nucleotides match TRBD2. CDR1 LNHNV and CDR2 YYDKDF come from the germline V gene (reference sequence). The CDR3 sequence is 16 residues long. V lost 8 bases to trimming and J lost 5 bases; unmatched junction nucleotides: 15. CDR3 DNA: TGTGCCACCGAAGAGGGCGGGAGGGCCGATGGCGAGACCCAGTACTTC. Amino acids: CATEEGGRADGETQYF.

This clonotype has ten or more counts. The chain couples TRBV4-3 to TRBJ2-7; a weak D match, TRBD2 (6 bases). With 0 bases removed from V and 3 bases from J, the gap between germline ends came to 12 bases. This CDR3 is 15 amino acids long. Germline V gene sequence: CDR1 LGHNA, CDR2 YSLEER. This CDR3 is CASSQDRVGGYEQYF. CDR3 sequence (DNA): TGCGCCAGCAGCCAAGATAGGGTGGGAGGCTACGAGCAGTACTTC.

The genes are TRBV4-3 and TRBJ2-3, with D uncertain. V lost 0 bases and J lost 4, with 8 bases in between. This CDR3 spans 14 amino acids. CDR1 LGHNA and CDR2 YSLEER come from the germline V gene. CDR3 region: CASSQEWLPDTQYF. As DNA, the CDR3 is TGCGCCAGCAGCCAAGAGTGGCTCCCAGATACGCAGTATTTT.

This clonotype showed up just a few times. This chain joins TRBV27 and TRBJ2-7; 8 nucleotides line up with TRBD1. Trimming cost V 6 bases and J 2 bases; bases outside gene matches: 9. Germline V lookup: CDR1 MNHEY, CDR2 SMNVEV (reference sequence). The CDR3 has 15 amino acids. Here the CDR3 reads CASRMFDRGAYEQYF. CDR3 DNA sequence: TGTGCCAGCAGGATGTTCGACAGGGGAGCCTACGAGCAGTACTTC.

Only a few counts were recorded for this clonotype. The chain carries TRBV3-1 and TRBJ2-4, with D uncertain. Germline-derived CDR1 and CDR2 are LGHDT and YNNKEL (reference sequence). V was shortened by 1 base and J by 9 bases, with 13 bases between the two germline ends. The CDR3 loop spans 14 amino acids. The CDR3 sequence: CASSQAGPFSIQYF. DNA of the CDR3: TGTGCCAGCAGCCAAGCGGGCCCCTTCAGCATTCAGTACTTC.

This clonotype has just a few counts. The chain uses TRBV28 and TRBJ2-1; D assignment may be TRBD1 or TRBD2 (6 bases each). This CDR3 is built from 16 residues. In germline, CDR1 is MDHEN, CDR2 SYDVKM. The V end lost 7 bases, the J end lost 5 bases, and 21 bases lay between the germline ends. The CDR3 reads CASIPGGLGIHNEQFF. Here the CDR3 DNA reads TGTGCCAGCATCCCTGGGGGGCTGGGCATTCACAATGAGCAGTTCTTC.

This chain uses TRBV28 with TRBJ1-5; unclear D gene. Per germline, CDR1 MDHEN and CDR2 SYDVKM. CDR3 size: 14 residues. Deletions cut 5 bases from V and 3 bases from J, with 11 bases between. The CDR3 DNA reads as TGTGCCAGCAGTCCCCCGCGGCCCAATCAGCCCCAGCATTTT. The encoded protein is CASSPPRPNQPQHF.

A few counts support this clonotype. This chain connects TRBV24-1 to TRBJ2-7; D remains ambiguous. The CDR3 covers 9 residues. Trimming left V 9 bases short and J 4 bases short, with 3 bases between. The V gene's germline CDR1 is KGHDR and CDR2 SFDVKD. The DNA of the CDR3 is TGTGCCACCCTATACGAGCAGTACTTC. It yields the protein CATLYEQYF.

This clonotype was observed a few times. This chain links TRBV7-9 with TRBJ2-1; tentatively, D is TRBD2 (6 bases). V gave up 1 base and J gave up 5 bases, with 15 bases separating them. Germline CDR1 and CDR2: SEHNR and FQNEAQ (reference sequence). There are 16 residues in the CDR3. CDR3 protein: CASSLVWSSADNEQFF. DNA for the CDR3: TGTGCCAGCAGCTTAGTTTGGTCTAGCGCCGACAATGAGCAGTTCTTC.

This clonotype was observed a few times. The CDR3 loop reads CASSSSAHLPGQPRSTDTQYF. The CDR3 DNA follows: TGTGCCAGCAGTTCCTCGGCCCATTTACCAGGTCAACCCCGAAGCACAGATACGCAGTATTTT. This chain uses TRBV6-2 or TRBV6-3 with TRBJ2-3; D gene ambiguous. This CDR3 region has 21 residues. Trimming left V 4 bases short and J 0 bases short, with 29 bases between. Germline V gives CDR1 MNHEY, CDR2 SVGEGT.

This clonotype was seen a handful of times. V gene TRBV27 combines with J gene TRBJ1-6, with D maybe TRBD1 (5 bases). The CDR3 covers 15 residues. CDR1 is MNHEY and CDR2 is SMNVEV in the germline V gene (reference sequence). Trimming stripped 5 bases from V and 9 bases from J, with 17 bases between. The CDR3 DNA follows: TGTGCCAGCAGTCCCCGGGCAGGGAAGTTTTCACCCCTCCACTTT. Amino acid sequence: CASSPRAGKFSPLHF.

The chain has TRBV28 and TRBJ1-6; 8 bases fit TRBD1. The length of the CDR3 is 17 residues. Germline trimming cut 6 bases from V and 9 bases from J; bases unmatched to any gene: 16. Germline V lookup: CDR1 MDHEN, CDR2 SYDVKM. Here the CDR3 reads CASSPGQGGWGISPLHF. In DNA, the CDR3 is TGTGCCAGCAGCCCTGGACAGGGAGGTTGGGGGATTTCACCCCTCCACTTT.

Written as DNA, the CDR3 is TGCGCCAGCAGCTTGGTTACGGGACCTGCCAAAAACATTCAGTACTTC. Protein product: CASSLVTGPAKNIQYF. This chain links TRBV5-1 with TRBJ2-4; D tentatively reads TRBD1 or TRBD2 (5 bases each). Trimming took 0 bases from V and 1 from J, leaving 11 bases between them. This CDR3 has 16 residues. In germline, CDR1 is SGHRS, CDR2 YFSETQ.

V gene TRBV5-5 combines with J gene TRBJ2-7; D ambiguous. The CDR3 contains 15 residues. V lost 4 bases and J lost 2, with 16 bases in between. The germline V gene has CDR1 SGHKS and CDR2 YYEKEE (reference sequence). In DNA, the CDR3 is TGTGCCAGCAGCACCGGCCAGGCCTGGGCCTACGAGCAGTACTTC. Residues: CASSTGQAWAYEQYF.

The chain recombines TRBV7-8 with TRBJ2-3; 8 bases fit TRBD2. The CDR3 consists of 19 residues. Germline trimming cut 5 bases from V and 2 bases from J; bases unmatched to any gene: 18. The germline gives CDR1 SGHVS, CDR2 FQNEAQ. The CDR3 nucleotides are TGTGCCAGCAGCGCGCCCGGGACCTTTAGCGGGGCCTTCACAGATACGCAGTATTTT. Encoded protein: CASSAPGTFSGAFTDTQYF.

The V call is TRBV4-3, the J call TRBJ2-7; 9 bases are shared with TRBD1. The germline gives CDR1 LGHNA, CDR2 YSLEER. The CDR3 is 15 residues long. The V segment lost 6 bases and the J segment 3 bases; nucleotides outside the gene matches: 9. Here the CDR3 reads CASSRWGQGGYEQYF. The CDR3 nucleotides are TGCGCCAGCAGTCGGTGGGGACAGGGTGGCTACGAGCAGTACTTC.

The chain combines TRBV5-1 with TRBJ2-3, with D unresolved. The CDR3 spans 15 residues. Germline V lookup: CDR1 SGHRS, CDR2 YFSETQ. The ends were cut back, 3 bases at V and 6 bases at J, with 17 bases in the middle. CDR3 residues: CASSSGRTASDTQYF. As DNA, the CDR3 is TGCGCCAGCAGCTCGGGCCGAACGGCGTCGGATACGCAGTATTTT. Filled out from reference TRBV5-1 and TRBJ2-3, the complete variable domain reads KAGVTQTPRYLIKTRGQQVTLSCSPISGHRSVSWYQQTPGQGLQFLFEYFSETQRNKGNFPGRFSGRQFSNSRSEMNVSTLELGDSALYLCASSSGRTASDTQYFGPGTRLTVL.

The V call is TRBV4-2, the J call TRBJ2-3; possibly TRBD1 for D (6 bases). Looked up from germline, CDR1 is LGHNA and CDR2 is YNFKEQ. V was trimmed by 1 base and J by 1 base, leaving 9 bases between them. This CDR3 spans 15 amino acids. In DNA, the CDR3 is TGTGCCAGCAGCCAAGCGGGGACACGCACAGATACGCAGTATTTT. The encoded protein is CASSQAGTRTDTQYF.